One T cell receptor beta chain is described in this entry. Antigen specificity is unknown. The data derive from a study of cytomegalovirus exposure and HLA in healthy donors. The donors (healthy individuals) were bone marrow donors. In the PCR, 60 Vbeta and 13 Jbeta primers were used. Sequenced by immunoSEQ multiplex PCR; TCRdb stores in-frame clones only, minus some. The sample carries 150,000 or so clones, 77% recorded once. CDR3 length: 12 amino acids. V was clipped by 4 bases and J by 5 bases; unmatched bases: 4. Germline values: CDR1 SQVTM, CDR2 ANQGSEA. The study's findings and limits: In an earlier analysis, productive rearrangement rates for most beta V segments clustered near 87% or 30%. Rarity characterized most TCR sequences, yet some public TCRs appeared in many donors. Among TCR beta chains, those listed as cytomegalovirus-associated numbered more than 150.

This chain joins TRBV29-1 and TRBJ1-2; TRBD1 matches at 7 bases. Material for sequencing was PBMCs. This TCR derives from a woman younger than 45 in good health and CMV-seronegative. The CDR3 sequence is CSVAGQDYGYTF. CDR3 bases: TGCAGCGTTGCAGGACAGGATTATGGCTACACCTTC.